The clone carrying this TCR beta chain appeared a few times. Its cognate antigen is unknown. Investigators prepared the TCR beta libraries by applying iRepertoire HTBI primers and Arm-PCR of CDR3 regions. TCRdb recomputed calls from the multiplex PCR reads with MiXCR, one row per CDR3 protein. This table holds some 330,000 distinct CDR3 sequences, 23% found once. The sample belongs to a study of regulatory T cells in long-lasting Graves disease. Study-level information: The study counted Graves' disease as persistent given over 5 years of antithyroid drugs and positive TSH receptor antibodies. General study findings and limits: Researchers reported studying only peripheral blood, not thyroid tissue.

Time point in this sample: persistent/refractory GD, antithyroid drugs over 5 years with positive TRAb. RNA from PBMCs was the source of the TCR library. Germline CDR1 MDHEN, CDR2 SYDVKM. The V end lost 3 bases, the J end lost 0 bases, and 18 bases lay between the germline ends. The CDR3 loop spans 17 amino acids. The specimen comprised peripheral blood mononuclear cells (PBMCs), sampled when the disease was refractory, from a patient treated with antithyroid drugs. The chain has TRBV28 and TRBJ2-7, with D perhaps matching TRBD2 (6 bases). The receptor was derived from a woman in her forties with Graves disease. The CDR3: CASSLAGPAGTSYEQYF. For the CDR3, the DNA is TGTGCCAGCAGTTTGGCTGGACCAGCGGGTACCTCCTACGAGCAGTACTTC.